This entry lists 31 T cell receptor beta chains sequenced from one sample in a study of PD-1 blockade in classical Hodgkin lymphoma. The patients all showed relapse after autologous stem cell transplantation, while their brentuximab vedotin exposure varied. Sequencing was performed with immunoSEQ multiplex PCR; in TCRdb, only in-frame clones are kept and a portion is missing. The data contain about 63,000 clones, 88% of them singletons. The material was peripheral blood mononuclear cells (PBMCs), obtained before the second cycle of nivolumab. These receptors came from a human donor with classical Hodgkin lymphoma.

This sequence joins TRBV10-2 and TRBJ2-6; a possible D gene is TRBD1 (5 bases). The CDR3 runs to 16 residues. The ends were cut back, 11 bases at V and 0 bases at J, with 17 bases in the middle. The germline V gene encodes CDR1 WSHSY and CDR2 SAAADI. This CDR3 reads CAGEAGATSGANVLTF. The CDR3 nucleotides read TGCGCCGGAGAGGCTGGGGCGACCTCTGGGGCCAACGTCCTGACTTTC.

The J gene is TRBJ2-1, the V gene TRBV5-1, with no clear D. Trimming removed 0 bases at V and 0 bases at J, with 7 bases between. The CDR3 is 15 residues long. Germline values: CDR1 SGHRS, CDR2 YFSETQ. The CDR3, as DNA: TGCGCCAGCAGCTTGGAGGGTCTCTCCTACAATGAGCAGTTCTTC. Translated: CASSLEGLSYNEQFF.

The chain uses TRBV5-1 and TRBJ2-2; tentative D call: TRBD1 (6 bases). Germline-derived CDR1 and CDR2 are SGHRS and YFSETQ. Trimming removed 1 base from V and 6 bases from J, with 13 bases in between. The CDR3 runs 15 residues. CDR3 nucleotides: TGCGCCAGCAGCTTGAGAACAGGGAAGGCCGGGGAGCTGTTTTTT. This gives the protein CASSLRTGKAGELFF.

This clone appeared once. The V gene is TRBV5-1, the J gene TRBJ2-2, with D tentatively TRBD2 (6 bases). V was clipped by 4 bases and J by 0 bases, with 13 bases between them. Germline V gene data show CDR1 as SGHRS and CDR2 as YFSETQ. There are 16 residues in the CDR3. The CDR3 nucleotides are TGCGCCAGCAGCCCCCCGGGACTTTCGAACACCGGGGAGCTGTTTTTT. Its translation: CASSPPGLSNTGELFF.

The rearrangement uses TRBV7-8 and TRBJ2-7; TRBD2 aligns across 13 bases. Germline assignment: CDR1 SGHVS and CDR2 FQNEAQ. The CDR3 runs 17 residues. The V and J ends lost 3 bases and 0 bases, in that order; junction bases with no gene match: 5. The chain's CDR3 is CASSLTSGGPSSYEQYF. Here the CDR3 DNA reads TGTGCCAGCAGCTTGACTAGCGGGGGGCCGAGCTCCTACGAGCAGTACTTC.

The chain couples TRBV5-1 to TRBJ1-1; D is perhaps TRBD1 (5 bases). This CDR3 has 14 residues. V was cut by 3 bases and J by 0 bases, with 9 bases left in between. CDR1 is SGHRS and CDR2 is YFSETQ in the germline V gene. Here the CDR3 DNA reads TGCGCCAGCAGCTCCGACAGCATGAACACTGAAGCTTTCTTT. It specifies CASSSDSMNTEAFF.

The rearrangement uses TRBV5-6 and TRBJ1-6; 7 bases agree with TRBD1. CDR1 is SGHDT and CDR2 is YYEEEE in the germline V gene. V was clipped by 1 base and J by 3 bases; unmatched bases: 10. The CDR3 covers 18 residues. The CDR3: CASSLRKLGTDYNSPLHF. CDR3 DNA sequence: TGTGCCAGCAGCTTGCGGAAGCTCGGGACAGACTATAATTCACCCCTCCACTTT.

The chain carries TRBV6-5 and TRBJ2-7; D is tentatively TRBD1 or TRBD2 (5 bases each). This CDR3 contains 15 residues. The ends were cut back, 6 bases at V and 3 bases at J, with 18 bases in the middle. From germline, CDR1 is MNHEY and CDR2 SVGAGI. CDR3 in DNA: TGTGCCAGCAGGCTCACCGGGACGGGATACTACGAGCAGTACTTC. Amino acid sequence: CASRLTGTGYYEQYF.

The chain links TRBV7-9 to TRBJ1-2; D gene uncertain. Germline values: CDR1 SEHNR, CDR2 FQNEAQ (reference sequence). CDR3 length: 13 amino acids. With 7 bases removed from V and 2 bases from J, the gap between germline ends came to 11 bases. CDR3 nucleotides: TGTGCCAGCAACGCCGATGAGAACTATGGCTACACCTTC. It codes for CASNADENYGYTF.

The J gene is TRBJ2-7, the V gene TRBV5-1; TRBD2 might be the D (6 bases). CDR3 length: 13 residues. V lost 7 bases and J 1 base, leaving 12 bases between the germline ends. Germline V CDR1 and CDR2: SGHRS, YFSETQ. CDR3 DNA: TGCGCCAGCGGGCGGGACGGATCCTACGAGCAGTACTTC. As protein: CASGRDGSYEQYF.

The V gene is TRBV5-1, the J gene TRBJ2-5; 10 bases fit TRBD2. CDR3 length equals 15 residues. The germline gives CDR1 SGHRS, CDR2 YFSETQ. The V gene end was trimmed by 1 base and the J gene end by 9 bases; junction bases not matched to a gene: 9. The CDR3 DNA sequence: TGCGCCAGCAGCTTGCTAGCGGGGGCTGATCTGGCCCAGTACTTC. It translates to CASSLLAGADLAQYF.

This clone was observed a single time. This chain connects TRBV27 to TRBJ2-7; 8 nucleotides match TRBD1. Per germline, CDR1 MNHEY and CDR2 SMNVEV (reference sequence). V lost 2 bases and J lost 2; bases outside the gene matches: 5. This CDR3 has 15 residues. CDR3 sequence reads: CASSLKQGGPYEQYF. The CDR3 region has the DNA TGTGCCAGCAGTTTAAAACAGGGGGGCCCCTACGAGCAGTACTTC.

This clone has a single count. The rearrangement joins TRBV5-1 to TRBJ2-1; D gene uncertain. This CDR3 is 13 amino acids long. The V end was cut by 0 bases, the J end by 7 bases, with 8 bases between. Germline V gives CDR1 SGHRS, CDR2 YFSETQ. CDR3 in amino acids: CASSLGDQNEQFF. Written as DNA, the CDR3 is TGCGCCAGCAGCTTGGGAGATCAAAATGAGCAGTTCTTC.

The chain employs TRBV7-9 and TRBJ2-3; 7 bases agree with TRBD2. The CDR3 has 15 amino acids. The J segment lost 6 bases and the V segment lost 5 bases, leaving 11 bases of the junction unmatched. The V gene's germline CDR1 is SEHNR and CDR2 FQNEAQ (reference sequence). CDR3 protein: CASSTQGGMADTQYF. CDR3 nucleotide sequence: TGTGCCAGCAGCACTCAGGGAGGGATGGCGGATACGCAGTATTTT.

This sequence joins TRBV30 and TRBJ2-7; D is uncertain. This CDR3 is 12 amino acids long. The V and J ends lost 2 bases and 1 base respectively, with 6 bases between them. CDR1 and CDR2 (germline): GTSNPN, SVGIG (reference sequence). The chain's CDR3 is CAWSTTSYEQYF. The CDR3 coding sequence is TGTGCCTGGAGTACTACTTCCTACGAGCAGTACTTC.

DNA for the CDR3: TGTGCCAGTAAAAGAGGACAGCCTTATGGCTACACCTTC. It yields the protein CASKRGQPYGYTF. The chain links TRBV19 to TRBJ1-2; D may be TRBD1 (6 bases). V gave up 7 bases and J gave up 5 bases, with 14 bases separating them. This CDR3 has 13 residues. Germline V CDR1 and CDR2: LNHDA, SQIVND (reference sequence).

The CDR3 nucleotides read TGTGCCAGCAGCCCAATAACAGGGGCCCAGCCCCAGCATTTT. It is translated as CASSPITGAQPQHF. The chain links TRBV6-6 to TRBJ1-5; 7 bases are shared with TRBD1. The CDR3 is made up of 14 amino acids. V dropped 6 bases and J dropped 7; count of bases not matched to a gene: 9. Germline assignment: CDR1 MNHNY and CDR2 SVGAGI (reference sequence).

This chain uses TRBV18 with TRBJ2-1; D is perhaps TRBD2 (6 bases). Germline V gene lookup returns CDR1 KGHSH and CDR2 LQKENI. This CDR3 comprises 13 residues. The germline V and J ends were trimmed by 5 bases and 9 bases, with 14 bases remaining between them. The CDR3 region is CASSTGGSAEQFF. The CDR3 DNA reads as TGTGCCAGCTCAACTGGGGGGAGCGCTGAGCAGTTCTTC.

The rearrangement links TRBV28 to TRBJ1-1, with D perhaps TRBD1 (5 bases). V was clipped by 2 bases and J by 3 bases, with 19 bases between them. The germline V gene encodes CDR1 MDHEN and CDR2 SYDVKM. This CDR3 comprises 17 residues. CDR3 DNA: TGTGCCAGCAGTTTAAGGGGCAGTTTAGTCCTCGACACTGAAGCTTTCTTT. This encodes CASSLRGSLVLDTEAFF.

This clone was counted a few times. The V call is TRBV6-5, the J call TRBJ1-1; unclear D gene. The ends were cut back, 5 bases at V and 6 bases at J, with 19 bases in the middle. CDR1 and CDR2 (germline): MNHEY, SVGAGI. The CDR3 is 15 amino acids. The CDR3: CASSITGGSPAEAFF. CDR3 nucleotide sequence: TGTGCCAGCAGTATTACGGGTGGGTCACCAGCTGAAGCTTTCTTT.

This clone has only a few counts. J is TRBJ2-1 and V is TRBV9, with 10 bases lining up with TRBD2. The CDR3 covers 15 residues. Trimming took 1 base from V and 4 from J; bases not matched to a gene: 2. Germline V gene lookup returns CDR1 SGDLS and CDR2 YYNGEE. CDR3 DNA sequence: TGTGCCAGCAGCGTAAGCGGGGGGGAATACAATGAGCAGTTCTTC. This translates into CASSVSGGEYNEQFF.

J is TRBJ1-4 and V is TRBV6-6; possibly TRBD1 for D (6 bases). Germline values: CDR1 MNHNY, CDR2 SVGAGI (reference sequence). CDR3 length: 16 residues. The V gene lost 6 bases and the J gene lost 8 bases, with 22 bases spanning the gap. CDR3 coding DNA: TGTGCCAGCAGCACTACCACAGGGCTCGCGGGCGAAAAACTGTTTTTT. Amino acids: CASSTTTGLAGEKLFF.

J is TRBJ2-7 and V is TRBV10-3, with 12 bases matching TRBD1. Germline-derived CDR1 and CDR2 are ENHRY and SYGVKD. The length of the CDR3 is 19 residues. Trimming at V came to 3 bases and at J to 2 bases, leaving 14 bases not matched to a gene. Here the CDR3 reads CAISDQPGTGGAKPYEQYF. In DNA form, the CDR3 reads TGTGCCATCAGTGATCAACCCGGGACAGGGGGCGCGAAACCCTACGAGCAGTACTTC.

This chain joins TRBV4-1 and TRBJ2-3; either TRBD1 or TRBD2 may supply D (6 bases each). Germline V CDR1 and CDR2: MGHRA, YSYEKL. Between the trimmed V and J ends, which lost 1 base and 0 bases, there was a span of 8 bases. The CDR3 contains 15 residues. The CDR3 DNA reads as TGCGCCAGCAGCCAAGCGGGGGCCAGCACAGATACGCAGTATTTT. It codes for CASSQAGASTDTQYF.

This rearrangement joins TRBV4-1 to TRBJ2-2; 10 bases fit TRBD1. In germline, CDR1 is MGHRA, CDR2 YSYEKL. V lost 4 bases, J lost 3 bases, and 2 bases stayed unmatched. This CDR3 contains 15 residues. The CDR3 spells CASSLGTGDTGELFF. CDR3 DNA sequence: TGCGCCAGCAGCCTTGGGACAGGGGACACCGGGGAGCTGTTTTTT.

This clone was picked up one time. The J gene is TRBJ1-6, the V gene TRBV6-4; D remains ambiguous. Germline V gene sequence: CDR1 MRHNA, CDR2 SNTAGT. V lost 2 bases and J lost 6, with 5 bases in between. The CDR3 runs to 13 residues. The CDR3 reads CASSDIINSPLHF. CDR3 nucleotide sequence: TGTGCCAGCAGTGACATAATTAATTCACCCCTCCACTTT.

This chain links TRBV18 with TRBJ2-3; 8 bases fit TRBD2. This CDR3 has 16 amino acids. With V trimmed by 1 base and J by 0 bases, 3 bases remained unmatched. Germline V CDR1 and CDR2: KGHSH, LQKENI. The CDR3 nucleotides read TGTGCCAGCTCACCACGGCGGGGGGTAAGCACAGATACGCAGTATTTT. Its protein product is CASSPRRGVSTDTQYF.

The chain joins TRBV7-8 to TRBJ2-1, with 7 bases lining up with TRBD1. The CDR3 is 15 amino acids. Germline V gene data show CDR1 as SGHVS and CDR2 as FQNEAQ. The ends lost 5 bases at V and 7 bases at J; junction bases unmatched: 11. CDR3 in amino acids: CASSIRQGIENEQFF. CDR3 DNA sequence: TGTGCCAGCAGCATTCGACAGGGTATAGAGAATGAGCAGTTCTTC.

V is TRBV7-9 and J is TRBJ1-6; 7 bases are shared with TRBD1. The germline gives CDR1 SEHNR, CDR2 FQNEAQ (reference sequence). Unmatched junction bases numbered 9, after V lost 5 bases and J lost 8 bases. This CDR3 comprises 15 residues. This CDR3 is CASSGTGTEDSPLHF. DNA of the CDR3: TGTGCCAGCAGCGGGACCGGGACAGAGGATTCACCCCTCCACTTT.

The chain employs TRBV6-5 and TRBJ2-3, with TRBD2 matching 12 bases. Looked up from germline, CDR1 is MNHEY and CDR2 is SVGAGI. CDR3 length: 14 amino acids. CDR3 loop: CASGLAGQTDTQYF. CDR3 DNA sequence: TGTGCAAGCGGACTAGCGGGGCAAACAGATACGCAGTATTTT.

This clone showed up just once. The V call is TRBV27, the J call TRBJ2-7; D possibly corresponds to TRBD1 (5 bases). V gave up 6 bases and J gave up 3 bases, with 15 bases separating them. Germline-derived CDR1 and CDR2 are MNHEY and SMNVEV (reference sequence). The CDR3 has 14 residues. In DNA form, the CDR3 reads TGTGCCAGCAGACGGACAAGTCCTATCTACGAGCAGTACTTC. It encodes CASRRTSPIYEQYF.